This entry is about one T cell receptor beta chain. The specificity of this receptor is unknown. Base qualities were left out, and no much larger clone turns up one base away. Read against the paper, the sample's time point label means: before neoadjuvant nivolumab. The patients had newly diagnosed stage II-IVA oral cavity squamous cell carcinoma and had not received any prior systemic or radiation treatment. The cohort consisted of patients with HPV-negative, locally advanced oral cavity squamous cell carcinoma. No culture maintenance or expansion was done, as the peripheral blood mononuclear cells went straight to analysis. The samples were obtained from a longitudinal correlative study of a single-arm phase II trial testing neoadjuvant nivolumab in oral cavity squamous cell carcinoma. Subject-matched pre- and post-treatment PBMCs and tumors from three responders and three non-responders were subjected to genomic DNA-based TCRbeta sequencing. Peripheral blood mononuclear cells were drawn once before nivolumab treatment and a second time after treatment, when surgery took place. The Maxwell RSC DNA from Cells kit was used to extract genomic DNA from PBMCs.

This entry comes from a study of neoadjuvant anti-PD-1 for oral cavity cancer (dated by TCRdb to about 2021). About the investigation overall: Before curative-intent surgical resection, most patients were given three to four biweekly doses of nivolumab at 3 mg/kg. A fourth nivolumab dose was given around day 43 to patients without progression, and definitive surgical resection was performed in those patients on days 50-56. Under RECIST 1.1, patients with complete response, partial response or stable disease were classed as responders, and patients with progression were classed as non-responders. There were roughly 11 patients in the parent correlative cohort, and the response rate was around 30%.

For deep sequencing, each PBMC sample was run in six replicates, with libraries mostly built from about 480 ng of input genomic DNA. The immunoSEQ hsTCRbeta kit was used to prepare TCRbeta libraries according to the manufacturer's instructions. The finished libraries were brought together in one pool at 2.5 to 3.5 nM, which was then read using an Illumina NovaSeq 6000 S4 flow cell. On the study's bioinformatics: The immunoSEQ Analyzer was used for raw data preprocessing and quality control. The analysis was restricted to productive rearrangements, with each unique CDR3 amino acid sequence defining a clonotype. Repertoire clonality was estimated as the Gini-Simpson index, which was computed with the R package tcR. Student's t test was used to compare Gini indices, while Pearson correlation assessed associations with tumor size change. TCRdb holds this immuneACCESS table with in-frame rearrangements only. Some clones are missing; in checked studies, unresolved V genes explain under half, and the rest has no known cause. For V, J and clone size, that table is used; D and trimming come from the DNA. The sample table records around 16,000 clones; roughly 69% of these occur just once. The ten most abundant clones make up approximately 2.4% of the sample.

CDR1 and CDR2 are read off the germline V gene as MGHRA and YSYEKL. Counted from cysteine to phenylalanine, this CDR3 has 17 amino acids. Only CDR3 DNA is held: 51 bases, read in frame from base 1. Trimmed from V: 4 bases; trimmed from J: 4 bases; junction bases lacking a gene match: 12. General study outcomes and caveats: After neoadjuvant nivolumab, non-responders showed significantly higher T cell clonality (Gini index) in PBMCs than responders did. Higher pretreatment blood Treg/Th17 ratios correlated with higher pretreatment blood TCRbeta clonality and lower post-treatment tumor TCRbeta clonality. Only three patients per response group were included in the TCR analyses, and larger cohorts for validation were called for by the authors.

Source: PBMCs, taken before nivolumab (anti-PD-1) treatment. This chain joins TRBV4-1 to TRBJ2-5; 10 bases in between match TRBD2. The source is a person between 40 and 85 years old with oral cavity squamous cell carcinoma. The DNA reads TGCGCCAGCAGCCGACTTAGTAGCGGGAGGAGCGGAGAGACCCAGTACTTC. This encodes CASSRLSSGRSGETQYF.